This T cell receptor (beta chain) was observed in a study of blood T cell repertoires in COVID-19 (dated by TCRdb to the early 2020s). At the level of the whole study: The collaborator samples originated in the United States, Italy and Spain and spanned the acute and convalescent phases of COVID-19. The material from the prospective study consisted of cDNA or gDNA derived from T cells, B-cell-depleted T cells, or PBMCs. The dataset comprised deeply sampled blood TCRbeta repertoires from subjects exposed to, actively infected with, or recovered from COVID-19. The repertoires were released in a freely available public database meant as a resource for research on the immune response to SARS-CoV-2. The samples were drawn from the first 160 participants of the ongoing ImmuneRACE study and from under 1,500 subjects provided by 6 global collaborators. Nearly every sample came with metadata listing a de-identified subject ID, COVID-19 status, age in years and sex. Where available, HLA class I and class II types were taken from metadata supplied by the sample provider and were not determined by assay-based typing.

The CDR3, cysteine through phenylalanine, is 16 amino acids long. The only DNA kept is the CDR3, 48 bases in frame from the first base. A note on this clone: Its antigen specificity is not known. One base away there is no much larger clone; base qualities are not given.

Overall results and qualifications from the work: Clinical and demographic metadata were provided uncurated, with the amount varying by source and participant.

TCRbeta CDR3 regions were amplified from genomic DNA by means of the immunoSEQ Assay, a bias-controlled multiplex PCR. The published analysis was carried out like this. Nucleated cell counts per sample were estimated from amplification of reference gene primers within the assay. To quantify the absolute abundance of each unique TCRbeta CDR3 rearrangement, sequence reads were collapsed and filtered. Productive Simpson clonality was computed per sample as the square root of Simpson's diversity index over productive rearrangements. TCRdb took this table from immuneACCESS and kept in-frame rearrangements with V and J called. Such tables lack part of the clones; where checked against another copy, unresolved V genes explain under half of the gap, and the rest is unexplained. The DNA gave D and trimming, while V, J and clone size come from that table. This sample lists about 220,000 clones; around 82% were detected once. Around 3.3% of the sample is taken by the ten largest.

Whole blood was collected in K2EDTA tubes by collaborating institutions according to the institutions' own protocols. For TCRbeta analysis, collaborators shipped samples as frozen whole blood, isolated PBMCs, or DNA extracted from either of those sample types. The specimen sequenced was peripheral blood. This sequence uses TRBV1 and TRBJ1-1; no check of the table's D call, TRBD1, against the DNA was made. TRBV1 is a listed pseudogene. This TCR was sampled from a woman older than 75 with acute or convalescent COVID-19. The CDR3 sequence is CTSSQQTHRGCTEAFF. In nucleotide form, the sequence is TGCACCAGCAGCCAACAAACTCACAGGGGATGCACTGAAGCTTTCTTT.